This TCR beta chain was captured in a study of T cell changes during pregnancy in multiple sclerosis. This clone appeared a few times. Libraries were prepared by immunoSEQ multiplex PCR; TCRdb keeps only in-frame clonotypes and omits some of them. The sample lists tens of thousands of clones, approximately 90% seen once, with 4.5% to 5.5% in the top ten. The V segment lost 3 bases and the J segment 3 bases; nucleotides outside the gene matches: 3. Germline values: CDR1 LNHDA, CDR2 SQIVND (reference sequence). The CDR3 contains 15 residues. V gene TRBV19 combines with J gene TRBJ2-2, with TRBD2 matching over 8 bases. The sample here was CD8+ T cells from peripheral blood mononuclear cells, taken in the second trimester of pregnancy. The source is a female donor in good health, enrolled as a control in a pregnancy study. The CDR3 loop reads CASSIAGRDTGELFF. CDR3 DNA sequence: TGTGCCAGTAGTATCGCCGGGAGGGACACCGGGGAGCTGTTTTTT.